This paragraph reports one T cell receptor (beta chain). What it binds is unknown. The donor population consisted of healthy HIV-negative adults with no recent acute infections or vaccinations. Sequencing of unsorted PBMC DNA was carried out using ten immunoSEQ deep assay plates. Clones were read by immunoSEQ multiplex PCR, and TCRdb kept only the in-frame ones, dropping some. The sample consists of fewer than 500,000 clones, 75% to 80% of them appearing once. The data were obtained in a study of shared clonotypes between healthy human individuals. The V gene's germline CDR1 is SGHRS and CDR2 YFSETQ. CDR3 length: 14 residues. Germline trimming cut 4 bases from V and 7 bases from J; bases unmatched to any gene: 5. Study-level findings and limits: Limitation of the genetic and exposure-history diversity represented came from the few donors.

What was sequenced was PBMCs. The gene calls are TRBV5-1 and TRBJ2-1, with 10 bases matching TRBD1. The sequence came from a woman in her 40s in good health. Some clones in this sample may be carry-over from other donors' samples. CDR3 DNA sequence: TGCGCCAGCAGCAACCGGGACAGGGGAAATGAGCAGTTCTTC. Its translation is CASSNRDRGNEQFF.